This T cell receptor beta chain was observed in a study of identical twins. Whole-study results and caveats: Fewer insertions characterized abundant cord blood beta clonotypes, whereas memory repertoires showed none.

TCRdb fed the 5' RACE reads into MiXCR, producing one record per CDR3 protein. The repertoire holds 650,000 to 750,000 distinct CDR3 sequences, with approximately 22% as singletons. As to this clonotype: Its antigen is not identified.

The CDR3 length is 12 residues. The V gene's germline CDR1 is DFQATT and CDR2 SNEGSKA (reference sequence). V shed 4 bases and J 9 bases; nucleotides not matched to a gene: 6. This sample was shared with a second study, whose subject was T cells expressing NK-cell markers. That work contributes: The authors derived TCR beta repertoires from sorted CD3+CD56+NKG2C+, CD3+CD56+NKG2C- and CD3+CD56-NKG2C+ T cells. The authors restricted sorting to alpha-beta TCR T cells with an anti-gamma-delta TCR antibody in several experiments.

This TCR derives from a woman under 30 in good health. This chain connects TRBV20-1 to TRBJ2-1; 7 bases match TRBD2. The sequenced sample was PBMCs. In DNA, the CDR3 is TGCAGTGCTACAGGACTAGTAGGTGAGCAGTTCTTC. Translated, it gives CSATGLVGEQFF.